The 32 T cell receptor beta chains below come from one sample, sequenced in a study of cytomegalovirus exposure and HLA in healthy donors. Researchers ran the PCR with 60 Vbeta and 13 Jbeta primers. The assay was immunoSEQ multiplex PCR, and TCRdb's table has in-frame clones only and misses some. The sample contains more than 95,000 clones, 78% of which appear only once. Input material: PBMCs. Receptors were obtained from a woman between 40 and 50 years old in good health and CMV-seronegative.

The CDR3 is CASGSGTGGTDEQFF. In DNA, the CDR3 is TGTGCCAGCGGATCCGGGACAGGGGGCACGGATGAGCAGTTCTTC. The V gene is TRBV27, the J gene TRBJ2-1; 12 nucleotides match TRBD1. Germline V lookup: CDR1 MNHEY, CDR2 SMNVEV (reference sequence). The junction had 10 bases not matched to a gene; V was cut back by 8 bases and J by 8 bases. CDR3 length equals 15 residues.

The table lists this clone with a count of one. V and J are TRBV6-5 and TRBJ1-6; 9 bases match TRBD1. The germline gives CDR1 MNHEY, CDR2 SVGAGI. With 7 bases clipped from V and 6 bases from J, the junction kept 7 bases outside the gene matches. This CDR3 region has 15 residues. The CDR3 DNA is TGTGCCAGCAACGACAGGGGGGCTGGTAATTCACCCCTCCACTTT. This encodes CASNDRGAGNSPLHF.

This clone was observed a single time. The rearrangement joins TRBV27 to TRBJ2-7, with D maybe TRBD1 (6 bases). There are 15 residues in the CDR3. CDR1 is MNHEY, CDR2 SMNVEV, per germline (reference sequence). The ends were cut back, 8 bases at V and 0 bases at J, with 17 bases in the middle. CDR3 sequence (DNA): TGTGCCAGCGGAGATACTTGGGACAACTCCTACGAGCAGTACTTC. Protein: CASGDTWDNSYEQYF.

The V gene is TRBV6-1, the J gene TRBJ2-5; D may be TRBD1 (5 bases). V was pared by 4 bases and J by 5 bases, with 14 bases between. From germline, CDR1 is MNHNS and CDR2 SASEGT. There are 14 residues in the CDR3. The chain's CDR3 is CASSVSAGLETQYF. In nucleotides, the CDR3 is TGTGCCAGCAGTGTCTCCGCAGGGCTGGAGACCCAGTACTTC.

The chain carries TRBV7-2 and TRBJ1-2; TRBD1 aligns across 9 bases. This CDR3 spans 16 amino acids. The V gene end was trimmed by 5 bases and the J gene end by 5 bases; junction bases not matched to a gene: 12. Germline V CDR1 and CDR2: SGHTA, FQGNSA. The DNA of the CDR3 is TGTGCCAGCAGCGAAACCGGGACAGGGCTACTGTATGGCTACACCTTC. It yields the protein CASSETGTGLLYGYTF.

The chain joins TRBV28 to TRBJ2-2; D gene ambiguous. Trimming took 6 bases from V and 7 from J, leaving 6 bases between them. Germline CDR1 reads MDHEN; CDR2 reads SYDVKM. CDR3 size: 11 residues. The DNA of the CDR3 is TGTGCCAGCAGCTGGCACGGGGAGCTGTTTTTT. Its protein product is CASSWHGELFF.

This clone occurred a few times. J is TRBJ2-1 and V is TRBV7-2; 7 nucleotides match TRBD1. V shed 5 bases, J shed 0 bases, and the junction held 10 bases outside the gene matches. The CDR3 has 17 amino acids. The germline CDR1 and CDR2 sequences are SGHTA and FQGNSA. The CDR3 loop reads CASSPRTGARSYNEQFF. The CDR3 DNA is TGTGCCAGCAGCCCGCGGACAGGCGCCCGCTCCTACAATGAGCAGTTCTTC.

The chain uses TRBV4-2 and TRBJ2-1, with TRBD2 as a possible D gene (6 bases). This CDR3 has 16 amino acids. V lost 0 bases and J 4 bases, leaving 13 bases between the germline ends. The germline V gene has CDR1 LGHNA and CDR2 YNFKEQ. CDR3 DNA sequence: TGTGCCAGCAGCCAAGACGGGCCTAGCGAATACAATGAGCAGTTCTTC. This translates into CASSQDGPSEYNEQFF.

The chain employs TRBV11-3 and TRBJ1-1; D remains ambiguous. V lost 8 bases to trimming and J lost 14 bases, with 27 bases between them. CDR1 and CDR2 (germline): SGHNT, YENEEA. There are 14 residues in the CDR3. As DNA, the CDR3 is TGTGCCAGCCGATCTTGGCCAGGAACCGTCGTTAACTTCTTT. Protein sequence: CASRSWPGTVVNFF. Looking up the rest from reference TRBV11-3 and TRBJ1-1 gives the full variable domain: EAGVVQSPRYKIIEKKQPVAFWCNPISGHNTLYWYLQNLGQGPELLIRYENEEAVDDSQLPKDRFSAERLKGVDSTLKIQPAELGDSAVYLCASRSWPGTVVNFFGQGTRLTVV.

As DNA, the CDR3 is TGTGCCAGCAGAACAGGGGGCCGGCCCCAGCATTTT. It yields the protein CASRTGGRPQHF. This chain uses TRBV28 with TRBJ1-5; the match to TRBD1 covers 9 bases. V shed 6 bases, J shed 9 bases, and the junction held 3 bases outside the gene matches. Germline V gives CDR1 MDHEN, CDR2 SYDVKM. The CDR3 has 12 amino acids. Full variable domain (missing parts from reference TRBV28 and TRBJ1-5): DVKVTQSSRYLVKRTGEKVFLECVQDMDHENMFWYRQDPGLGLRLIYFSYDVKMKEKGDIPEGYSVSREKKERFSLILESASTNQTSMYLCASRTGGRPQHFGDGTRLSIL.

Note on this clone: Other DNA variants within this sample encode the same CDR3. CDR3 sequence reads: CASLGTPSYEQYF. The CDR3 region has the DNA TGTGCCAGTCTAGGGACTCCCTCCTACGAGCAGTACTTC. The chain recombines TRBV28 with TRBJ2-7; D may be TRBD2 (6 bases). V shed 9 bases and J shed 0 bases, with 12 bases lying between them. The CDR3 runs to 13 residues. Germline loops: CDR1 MDHEN, CDR2 SYDVKM.

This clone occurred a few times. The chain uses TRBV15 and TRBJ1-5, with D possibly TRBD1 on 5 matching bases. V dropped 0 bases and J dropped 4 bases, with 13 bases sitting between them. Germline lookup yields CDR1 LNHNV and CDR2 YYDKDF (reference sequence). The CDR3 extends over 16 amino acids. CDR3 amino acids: CATSRDRREGNQPQHF. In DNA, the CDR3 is TGTGCCACCAGCAGAGATCGCAGGGAAGGTAATCAGCCCCAGCATTTT.

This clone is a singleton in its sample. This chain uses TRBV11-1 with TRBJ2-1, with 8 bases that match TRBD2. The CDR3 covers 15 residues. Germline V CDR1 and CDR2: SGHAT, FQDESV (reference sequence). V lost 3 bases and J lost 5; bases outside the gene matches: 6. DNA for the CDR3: TGTGCCAGCAGCTTTGGGCTAGCGGGTAACAATGAGCAGTTCTTC. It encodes CASSFGLAGNNEQFF.

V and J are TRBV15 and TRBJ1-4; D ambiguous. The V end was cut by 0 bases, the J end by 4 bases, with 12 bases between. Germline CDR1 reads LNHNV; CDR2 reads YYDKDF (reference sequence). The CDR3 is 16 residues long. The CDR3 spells CATSRDRTRNNEKLFF. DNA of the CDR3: TGTGCCACCAGCAGAGATCGCACACGCAATAATGAAAAACTGTTTTTT.

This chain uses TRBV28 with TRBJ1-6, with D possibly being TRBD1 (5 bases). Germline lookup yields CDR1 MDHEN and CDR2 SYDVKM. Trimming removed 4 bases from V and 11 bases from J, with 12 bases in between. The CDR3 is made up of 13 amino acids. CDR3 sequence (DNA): TGTGCCAGCAGTTCTCGGGGGAAGCCACCCCTCCACTTT. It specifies CASSSRGKPPLHF.

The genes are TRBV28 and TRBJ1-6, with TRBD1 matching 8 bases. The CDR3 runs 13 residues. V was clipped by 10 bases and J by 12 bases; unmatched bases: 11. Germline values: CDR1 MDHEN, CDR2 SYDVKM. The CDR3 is CATGQGEGRPLHF. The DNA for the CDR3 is TGTGCCACCGGACAGGGTGAGGGGAGACCCCTCCACTTT.

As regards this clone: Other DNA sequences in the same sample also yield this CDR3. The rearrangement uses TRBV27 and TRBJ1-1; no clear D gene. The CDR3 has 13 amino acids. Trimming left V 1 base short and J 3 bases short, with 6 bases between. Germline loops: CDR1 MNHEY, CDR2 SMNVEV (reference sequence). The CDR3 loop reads CASSLWLDTEAFF. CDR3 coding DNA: TGTGCCAGCAGTTTATGGCTGGACACTGAAGCTTTCTTT.

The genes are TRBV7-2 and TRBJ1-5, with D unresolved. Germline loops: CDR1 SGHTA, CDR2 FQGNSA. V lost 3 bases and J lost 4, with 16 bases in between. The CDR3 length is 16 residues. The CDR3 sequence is CASSFQRELKNQPQHF. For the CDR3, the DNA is TGTGCCAGCAGCTTCCAAAGAGAGCTTAAGAATCAGCCCCAGCATTTT.

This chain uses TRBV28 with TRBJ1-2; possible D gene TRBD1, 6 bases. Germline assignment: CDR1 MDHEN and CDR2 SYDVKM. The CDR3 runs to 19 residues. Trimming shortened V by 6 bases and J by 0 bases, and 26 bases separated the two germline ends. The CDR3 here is CASRLTGWDNILANYGYTF. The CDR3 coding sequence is TGTGCCAGCAGGTTGACAGGTTGGGACAACATCTTGGCTAACTATGGCTACACCTTC.

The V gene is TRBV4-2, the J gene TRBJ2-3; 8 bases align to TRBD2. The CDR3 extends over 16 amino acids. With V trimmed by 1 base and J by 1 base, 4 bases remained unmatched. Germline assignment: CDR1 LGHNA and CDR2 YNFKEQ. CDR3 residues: CASSQGSGGGTDTQYF. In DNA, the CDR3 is TGTGCCAGCAGCCAAGGGTCGGGGGGGGGCACAGATACGCAGTATTTT.

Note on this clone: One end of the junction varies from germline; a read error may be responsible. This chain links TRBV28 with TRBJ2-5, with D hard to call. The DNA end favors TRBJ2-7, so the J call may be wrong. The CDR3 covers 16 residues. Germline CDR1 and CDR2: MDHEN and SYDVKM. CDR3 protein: CASTPNNPIHSYEQYF. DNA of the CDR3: TGTGCAAGCACCCCTAATAACCCGATTCATTCCTACGAGCAGTACTTC.

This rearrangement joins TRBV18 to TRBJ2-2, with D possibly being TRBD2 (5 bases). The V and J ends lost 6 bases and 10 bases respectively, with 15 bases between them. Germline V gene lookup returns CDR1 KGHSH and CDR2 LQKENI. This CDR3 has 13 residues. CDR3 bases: TGTGCCAGCTCCTTTGGACTGGGCGAGGAGCTGTTTTTT. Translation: CASSFGLGEELFF. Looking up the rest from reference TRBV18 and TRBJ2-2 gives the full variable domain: NAGVMQNPRHLVRRRGQEARLRCSPMKGHSHVYWYRQLPEEGLKFMVYLQKENIIDESGMPKERFSAEFPKEGPSILRIQQVVRGDSAAYFCASSFGLGEELFFGEGSRLTVL.

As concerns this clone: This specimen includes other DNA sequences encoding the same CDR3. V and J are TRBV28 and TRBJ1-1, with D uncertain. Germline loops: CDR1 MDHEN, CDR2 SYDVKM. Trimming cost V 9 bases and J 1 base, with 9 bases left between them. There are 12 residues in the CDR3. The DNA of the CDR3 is TGTGCCAGTTCTTACAGGAACACTGAAGCTTTCTTT. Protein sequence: CASSYRNTEAFF.

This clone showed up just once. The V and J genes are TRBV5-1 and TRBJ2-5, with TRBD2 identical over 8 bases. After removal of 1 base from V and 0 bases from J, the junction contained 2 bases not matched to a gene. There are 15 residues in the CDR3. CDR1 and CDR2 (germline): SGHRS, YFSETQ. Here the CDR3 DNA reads TGCGCCAGCAGCTTGTTAGCGGGAAACCAAGAGACCCAGTACTTC. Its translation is CASSLLAGNQETQYF. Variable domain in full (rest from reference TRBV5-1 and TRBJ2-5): KAGVTQTPRYLIKTRGQQVTLSCSPISGHRSVSWYQQTPGQGLQFLFEYFSETQRNKGNFPGRFSGRQFSNSRSEMNVSTLELGDSALYLCASSLLAGNQETQYFGPGTRLLVL.

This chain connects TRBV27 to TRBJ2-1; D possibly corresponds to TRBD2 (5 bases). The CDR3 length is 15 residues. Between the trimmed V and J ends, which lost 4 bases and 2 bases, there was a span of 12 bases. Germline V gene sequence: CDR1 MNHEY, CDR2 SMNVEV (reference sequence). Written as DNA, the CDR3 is TGTGCCAGCAGTTCGACTAACCGGGCCTACAATGAGCAGTTCTTC. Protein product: CASSSTNRAYNEQFF.

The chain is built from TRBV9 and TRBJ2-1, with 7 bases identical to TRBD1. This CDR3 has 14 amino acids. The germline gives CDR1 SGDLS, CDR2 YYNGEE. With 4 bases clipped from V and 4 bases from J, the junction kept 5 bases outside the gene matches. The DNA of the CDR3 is TGTGCCAGCAGCATTAGACAGGGTTACAATGAGCAGTTCTTC. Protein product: CASSIRQGYNEQFF.

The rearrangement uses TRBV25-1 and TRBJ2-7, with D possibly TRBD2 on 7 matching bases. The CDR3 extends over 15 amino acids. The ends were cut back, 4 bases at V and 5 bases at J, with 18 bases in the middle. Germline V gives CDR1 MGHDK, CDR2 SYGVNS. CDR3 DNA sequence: TGTGCCAGCAGTGGGGGGGGAGGGGGGATCCACGAGCAGTACTTC. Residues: CASSGGGGGIHEQYF.

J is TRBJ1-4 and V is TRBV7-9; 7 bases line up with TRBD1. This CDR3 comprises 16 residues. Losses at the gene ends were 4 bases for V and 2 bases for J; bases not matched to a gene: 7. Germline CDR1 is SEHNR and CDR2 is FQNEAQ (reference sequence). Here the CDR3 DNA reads TGTGCCAGCAGCTCGAATTCGGGACAGACTAATGAAAAACTGTTTTTT. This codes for CASSSNSGQTNEKLFF.

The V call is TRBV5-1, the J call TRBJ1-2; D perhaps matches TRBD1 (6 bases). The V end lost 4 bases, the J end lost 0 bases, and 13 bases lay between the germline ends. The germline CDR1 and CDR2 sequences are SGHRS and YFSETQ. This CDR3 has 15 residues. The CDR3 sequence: CASSPREGANYGYTF. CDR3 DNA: TGCGCCAGCAGCCCGCGGGAGGGGGCTAACTATGGCTACACCTTC. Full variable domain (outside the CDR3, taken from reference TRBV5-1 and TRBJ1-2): KAGVTQTPRYLIKTRGQQVTLSCSPISGHRSVSWYQQTPGQGLQFLFEYFSETQRNKGNFPGRFSGRQFSNSRSEMNVSTLELGDSALYLCASSPREGANYGYTFGSGTRLTVV.

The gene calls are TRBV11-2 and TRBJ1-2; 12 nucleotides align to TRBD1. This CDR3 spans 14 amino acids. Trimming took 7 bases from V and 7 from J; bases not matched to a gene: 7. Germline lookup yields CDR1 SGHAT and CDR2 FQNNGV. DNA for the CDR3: TGTGCCAGCACCCGAGGGACAGGGGGCTTTGGCTACACCTTC. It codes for CASTRGTGGFGYTF.

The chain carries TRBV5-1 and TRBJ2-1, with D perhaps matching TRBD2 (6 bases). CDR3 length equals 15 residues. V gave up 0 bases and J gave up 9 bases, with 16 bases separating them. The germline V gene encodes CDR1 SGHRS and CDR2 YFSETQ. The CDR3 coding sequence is TGCGCCAGCAGCTTGGAGCCTCTCCTGGGAGGTGAGCAGTTCTTC. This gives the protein CASSLEPLLGGEQFF.

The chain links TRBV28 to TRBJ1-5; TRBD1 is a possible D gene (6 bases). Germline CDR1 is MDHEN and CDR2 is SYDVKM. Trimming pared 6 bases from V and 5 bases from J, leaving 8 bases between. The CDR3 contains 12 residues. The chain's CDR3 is CASRTGYQPQHF. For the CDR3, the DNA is TGTGCCAGCAGGACAGGTTATCAGCCCCAGCATTTT.